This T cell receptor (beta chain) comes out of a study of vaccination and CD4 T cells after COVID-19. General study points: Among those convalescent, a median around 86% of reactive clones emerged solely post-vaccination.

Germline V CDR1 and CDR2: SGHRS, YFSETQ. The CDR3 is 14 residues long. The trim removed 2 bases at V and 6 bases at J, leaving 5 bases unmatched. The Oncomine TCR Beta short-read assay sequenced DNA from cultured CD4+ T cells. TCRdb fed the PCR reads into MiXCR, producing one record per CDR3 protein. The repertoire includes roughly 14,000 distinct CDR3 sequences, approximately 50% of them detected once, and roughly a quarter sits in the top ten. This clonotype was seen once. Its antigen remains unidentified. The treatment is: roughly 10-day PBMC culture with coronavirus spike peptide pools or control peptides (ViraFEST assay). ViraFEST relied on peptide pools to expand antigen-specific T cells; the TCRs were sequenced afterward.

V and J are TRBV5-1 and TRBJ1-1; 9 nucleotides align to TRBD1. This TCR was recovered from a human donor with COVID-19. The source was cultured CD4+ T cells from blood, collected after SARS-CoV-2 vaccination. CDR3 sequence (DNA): TGCGCCAGCAGCTTACAGGGGGCTAGGTCTGAAGCTTTCTTT. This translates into CASSLQGARSEAFF.